A selection of T cell receptor beta chains follows, all from one sample in a study of monozygotic twins with inflammatory bowel disease. After re-calling the 5' RACE reads, TCRdb lists one entry per CDR3 protein, DNA absent. The table for this sample gives more than 300,000 distinct CDR3 sequences. What was sequenced was blood. These receptors originate from a human donor with ulcerative colitis or Crohn's disease, or a healthy co-twin of an affected twin (not recorded which). Both conserved end residues are part of each CDR3.

>TRBV20-1|TRBJ1-5
CSARRGGNQPQHF
>TRBV7-2|TRBJ2-7
CASSPSGASRRQYF
>TRBV28|TRBJ2-1
CAGSSYNEQFF
>TRBV7-8|TRBJ2-3
CASSLGVSISTDTQYF
>TRBV12-3/TRBV12-4|TRBJ2-1
CASRSSSGGSYNEQLF
>TRBV5-1|TRBJ2-7
CASSLSGQMYEQYF
>TRBV5-1|TRBJ2-1
CASSLAVGSNEQFF
>TRBV29-1|TRBJ2-3
CSVLQTRRQYF
>TRBV27|TRBJ2-7
CASGAQAYEQYF
>TRBV12-3/TRBV12-4|TRBJ2-1
CASRRLGGGTGSEQFF
>TRBV7-2|TRBJ1-6
CASSLVPNSPLHF
>TRBV28|TRBJ2-7
CASSSTTYEQYF
>TRBV7-9|TRBJ1-1
CASSLDGGMNTEAFF
>TRBV12-3/TRBV12-4|TRBJ2-1
CASSSGIPFEQFF
>TRBV6-6|TRBJ1-5
CASRSLDQPQHF
>TRBV7-7|TRBJ2-5
CASSRSLVPETQYF
>TRBV4-3|TRBJ1-2
CASSPRGPSYGYTF
>TRBV21-1|TRBJ2-7
CASSKDGTYEQYF
>TRBV6-5|TRBJ2-7
CASRMTEVYEQYF
>TRBV4-1|TRBJ2-4
CASSLRDKNIQYF
>TRBV28|TRBJ2-2
CASSLGSGKSTGELFF
>TRBV6-2/TRBV6-3|TRBJ2-3
CASSSGFGGSDTQYF
>TRBV10-1|TRBJ1-2
CASSENPDGGYTF
>TRBV27|TRBJ2-7
CASSFLKTGSHEQYF
>TRBV5-1|TRBJ1-1
CASSLGSGNTEVFF
>TRBV27|TRBJ2-7
CASSLGSRTHEQYF
>TRBV28|TRBJ2-1
CASSLLASGTNYNEQFF
>TRBV7-2|TRBJ1-5
CASSLPYNQPQHF
>TRBV7-2|TRBJ2-6
CASSLSLNIPGANVLTF
>TRBV7-2|TRBJ1-5
CASSVRGNQPQHF
>TRBV12-3/TRBV12-4|TRBJ2-2
CASRGQGGNTGELFF
>TRBV7-2|TRBJ2-5
CASSPRQAAGAQYF
>TRBV28|TRBJ2-3
CASGVPGALSTDTQYF
>TRBV7-2|TRBJ2-1
CASSWTGRYNEEQFF
>TRBV13|TRBJ2-7
CASSFFRGQADSYEQYF
>TRBV3-1|TRBJ1-3
CASSQYRAGNTIYF
>TRBV20-1|TRBJ1-5
CSARDSITGGDQPQHF
>TRBV7-8|TRBJ2-2
CASSPFARGTGELFF
>TRBV30|TRBJ2-1
CAWSTSAEQFF
>TRBV5-1|TRBJ1-5
CASSLRGGTDQPQHF
>TRBV6-6|TRBJ2-3
CASSFYGLDTQYF
>TRBV11-2|TRBJ1-2
CASSLSSANYGYTF
>TRBV3-1|TRBJ1-6
CASSQTWGADSPLHF
>TRBV27|TRBJ2-7
CASSLGRIRDRGLEQYF
>TRBV7-8|TRBJ1-1
CASRIQGNTEAFF
>TRBV7-3|TRBJ1-6
CASSPDWGSPLHF
>TRBV2|TRBJ1-1
CASSVHRGRISVTEAFF
>TRBV12-3/TRBV12-4|TRBJ2-5
CASRYTRAETQYF
>TRBV19|TRBJ2-3
CASNQRGVGSDTQYF
>TRBV2|TRBJ1-4
CASSRNSLTNEKLFF
>TRBV19|TRBJ2-2
CATANTNTGELFF
>TRBV7-3|TRBJ2-3
CASSLLDHATDTQYF
>TRBV12-3/TRBV12-4|TRBJ2-5
CASSPIGAGLETQYF
>TRBV7-2|TRBJ2-7
CASSPALASTSYEQYF
>TRBV4-1|TRBJ2-3
CASSYIRGSTDTQYF
>TRBV9|TRBJ2-1
CASSVGVDGLIYNEQFF
>TRBV28|TRBJ1-1
CASHNAGTNTEAFF
>TRBV29-1|TRBJ2-2
CSVIKWGELFF
>TRBV5-6|TRBJ1-6
CASSFAQLYNSPLHF